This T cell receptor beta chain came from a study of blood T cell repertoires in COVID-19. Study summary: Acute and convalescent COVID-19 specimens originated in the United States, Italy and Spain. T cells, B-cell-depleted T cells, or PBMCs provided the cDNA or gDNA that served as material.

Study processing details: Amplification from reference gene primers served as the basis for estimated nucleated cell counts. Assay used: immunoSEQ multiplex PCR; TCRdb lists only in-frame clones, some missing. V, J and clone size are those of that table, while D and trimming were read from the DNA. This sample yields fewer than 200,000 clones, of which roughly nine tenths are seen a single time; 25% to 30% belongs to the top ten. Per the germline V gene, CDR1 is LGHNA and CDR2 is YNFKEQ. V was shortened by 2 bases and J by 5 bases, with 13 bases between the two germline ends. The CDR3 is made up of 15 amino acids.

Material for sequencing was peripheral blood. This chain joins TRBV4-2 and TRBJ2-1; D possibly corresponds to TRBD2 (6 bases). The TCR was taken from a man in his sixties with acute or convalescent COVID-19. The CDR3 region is CASSQPWEEHNEQFF. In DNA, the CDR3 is TGTGCCAGCAGCCAACCGTGGGAGGAGCACAATGAGCAGTTCTTC.